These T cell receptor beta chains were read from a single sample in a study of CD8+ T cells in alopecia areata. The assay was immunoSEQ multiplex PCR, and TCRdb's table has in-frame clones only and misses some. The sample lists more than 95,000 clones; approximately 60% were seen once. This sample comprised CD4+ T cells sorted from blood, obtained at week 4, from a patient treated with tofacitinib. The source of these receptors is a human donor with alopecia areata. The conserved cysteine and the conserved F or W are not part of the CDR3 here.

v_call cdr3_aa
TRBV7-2 ASSLYREYLIKEQY
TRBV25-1 ASSEGTGLSVQY
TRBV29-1 SVDIRDTQY
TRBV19 ASTRGQHSGANVLT
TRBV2 ASMGGSRDTQY
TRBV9 ASSIGTSGEETQY
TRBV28 ASSRGQLSGANVLT
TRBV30 AWDPGGSYNEQF
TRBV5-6 ASSLFGRSSGANVLT
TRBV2 ASSEAGLSQETQY
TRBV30 AGRRTGTYEQY
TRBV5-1 ASSRRTGVGFEQY
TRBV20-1 SAQHQDTQY
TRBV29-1 SVEELEGNHFYGYT
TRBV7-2 ASSFGGSVTEAF
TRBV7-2 ASSYGAGVAEETQY
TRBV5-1 ASSSQETQY
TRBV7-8 ASSYRGQGARPQY
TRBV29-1 SVEDRGTSTYEQY
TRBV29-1 SVAFGTGDYEQY
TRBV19 ASSMGNHYGYT
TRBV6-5 ASRPLTGQGTRQY
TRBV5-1 ASRQMQSGELF
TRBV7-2 ASSSHAGTGQETQY
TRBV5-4 ASSLVGKNIQY
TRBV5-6 ASSSDWRGEKLF
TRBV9 ASSPRRAPPNEQF
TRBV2 ASSVGRTDNSPLH